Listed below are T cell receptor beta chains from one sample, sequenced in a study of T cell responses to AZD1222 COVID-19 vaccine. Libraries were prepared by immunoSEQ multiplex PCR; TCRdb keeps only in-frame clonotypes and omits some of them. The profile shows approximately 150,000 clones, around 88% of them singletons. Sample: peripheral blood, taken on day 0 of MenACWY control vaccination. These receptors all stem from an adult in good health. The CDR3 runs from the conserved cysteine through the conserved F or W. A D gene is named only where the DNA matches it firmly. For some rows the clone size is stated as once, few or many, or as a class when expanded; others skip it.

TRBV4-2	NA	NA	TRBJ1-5	TGTGCCAGCAGCCAACCCGAACGGGGCGATAGCAATCAGCCCCAGCATTTT	CASSQPERGDSNQPQHF
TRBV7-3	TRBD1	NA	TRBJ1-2	TGTGCCAGCAGCCCGGACAGGGGGCGATCCTATGGCTACACCTTC	CASSPDRGRSYGYTF
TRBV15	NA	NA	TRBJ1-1	TGTGCCACCAGCAGTCAGGGGCGAGCCACTGAAGCTTTCTTT	CATSSQGRATEAFF
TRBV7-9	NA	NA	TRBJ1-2	TGTGCCAGCAGCTTAGTGGGGTCTGGCTACACCTTC	CASSLVGSGYTF
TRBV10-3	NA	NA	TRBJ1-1	TGTGCCATCAGTGGGAACACTGAAGCTTTCTTT	CAISGNTEAFF
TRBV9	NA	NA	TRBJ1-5	TGTGCCAGCAGTGCAACATTTAATAGCAATCAGCCCCAGCATTTT	CASSATFNSNQPQHF
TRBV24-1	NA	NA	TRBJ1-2	TGTGCCACCAGTGGCGGAGGTCGCTATGGCTACACCTTC	CATSGGGRYGYTF
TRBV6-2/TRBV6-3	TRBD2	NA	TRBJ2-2	TGTGCCAGCAGTTACATGGGACTACGGGCCGGGGAGCTGTTTTTT	CASSYMGLRAGELFF
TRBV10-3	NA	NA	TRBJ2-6	TGTGCCATCAGTGAGTCGATACTCGGGACTGGGGCCAACGTCCTGACTTTC	CAISESILGTGANVLTF
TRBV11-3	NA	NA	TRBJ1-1	TGTGCCAGCAGCTTCGGATTAGGGGGGACTGAAGCTTTCTTT	CASSFGLGGTEAFF
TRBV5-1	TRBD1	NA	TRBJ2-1	TGCGCCAGCAGCTACCAACAGGGGTCCACCTACAATGAGCAGTTCTTC	CASSYQQGSTYNEQFF
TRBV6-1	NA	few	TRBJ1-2	TGTGCCAGCAGTGAAATATCCAGTTATGGCTACACCTTC	CASSEISSYGYTF
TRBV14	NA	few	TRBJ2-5	TGTGCCAGCAGCCCCCTTTCTGAAGAGACCCAGTACTTC	CASSPLSEETQYF
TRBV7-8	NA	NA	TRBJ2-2	TGTGCCAGCAGCCCCATGGACCGGAATGCCGGGGAGCTGTTTTTT	CASSPMDRNAGELFF
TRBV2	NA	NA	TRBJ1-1	TGTGCCAGCACCCGGGGGGGGCTGAACACTGAAGCTTTCTTT	CASTRGGLNTEAFF